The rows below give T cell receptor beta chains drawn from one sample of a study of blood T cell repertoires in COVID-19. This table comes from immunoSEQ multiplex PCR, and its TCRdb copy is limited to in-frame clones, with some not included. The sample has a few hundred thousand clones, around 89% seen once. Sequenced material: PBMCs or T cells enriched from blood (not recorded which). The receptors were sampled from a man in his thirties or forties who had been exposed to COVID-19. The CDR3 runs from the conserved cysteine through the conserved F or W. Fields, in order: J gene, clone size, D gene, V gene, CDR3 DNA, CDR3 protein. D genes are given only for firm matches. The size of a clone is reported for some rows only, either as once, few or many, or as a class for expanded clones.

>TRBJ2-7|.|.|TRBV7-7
TGTGCCAGCAGCCCAGGGGATGCCTACGAGCAGTACTTC
CASSPGDAYEQYF
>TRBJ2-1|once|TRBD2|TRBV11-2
TGTGCCAGCAGCTTTGCCAGCGGGGGCGATGAGCAGTTCTTC
CASSFASGGDEQFF
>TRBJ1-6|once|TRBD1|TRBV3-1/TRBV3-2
TGTGCCAGCAGCCAAGCGAGGGGGCAATCACCCCTCCACTTT
CASSQARGQSPLHF
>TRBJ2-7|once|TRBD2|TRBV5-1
TGCGCCAGCAGAAGTATAGCGGGGGGGACCTACGAGCAGTACTTC
CASRSIAGGTYEQYF
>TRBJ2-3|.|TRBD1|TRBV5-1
TGCGCCAGCAGCTTGGAGACAGGGGCATTCACAGATACGCAGTATTTT
CASSLETGAFTDTQYF
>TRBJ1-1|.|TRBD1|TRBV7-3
TGTGCCAGCAGCCGAGACAGGGGATCGGACACTGAAGCTTTCTTT
CASSRDRGSDTEAFF
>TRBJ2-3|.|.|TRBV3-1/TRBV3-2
TGTGCCAGCAGCCCCAGGGTTGACACAGATACGCAGTATTTT
CASSPRVDTDTQYF
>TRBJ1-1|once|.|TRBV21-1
TGTGCCAGCAGCACCACATGCGGGACGGGTATAATCGGCGGCACTGAAGCTTTCTTT
CASSTTCGTGIIGGTEAFF
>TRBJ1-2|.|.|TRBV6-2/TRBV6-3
TGTGCCAGCAGTCCCCCATACTATGGCTACACCTTC
CASSPPYYGYTF
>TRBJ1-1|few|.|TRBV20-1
TGCAGTGCTAGTGGGGCAGGGGAGAACACTGAAGCTTTCTTT
CSASGAGENTEAFF
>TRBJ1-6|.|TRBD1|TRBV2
TGTGCCAGCAGTGTACAGGGGAAAGATTCACCCCTCCACTTT
CASSVQGKDSPLHF
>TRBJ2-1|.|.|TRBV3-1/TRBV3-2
TGTGCCAGCAGCCAGGGGAGCCCCAATGAGCAGTTCTTC
CASSQGSPNEQFF
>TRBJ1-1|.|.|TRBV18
TGTGCCAGTGGAACAGGGCTTGAAGCTTTCTTT
CASGTGLEAFF
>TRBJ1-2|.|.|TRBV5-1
TGCGCCAGCAGCTTGGAGCCAGGAGGGGGCTACACCTTC
CASSLEPGGGYTF
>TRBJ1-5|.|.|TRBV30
TGTGCCTGGAGTGTGGGGGCAAATCAGCCCCAGCATTTT
CAWSVGANQPQHF
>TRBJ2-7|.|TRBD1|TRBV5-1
TGCGCCAGCAGCTTAGGGACAGGGTATGAGCAGTACTTC
CASSLGTGYEQYF
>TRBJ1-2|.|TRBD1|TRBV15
TGTGCCACCAGCAGAGAAGGGGACAGCTTCTATGGCTACACCTTC
CATSREGDSFYGYTF
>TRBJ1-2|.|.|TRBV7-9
TGTGCCAGCAGCCCCCGGGACATCCCGGGCTACACCTTC
CASSPRDIPGYTF
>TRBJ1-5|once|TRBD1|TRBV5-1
TGCGCCAGCAGCTTGGGACAGGGCGATCAGCCCCAGCATTTT
CASSLGQGDQPQHF
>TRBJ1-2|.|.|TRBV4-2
TGTGCCAGCAGCCAAGAGGGGGCCGAGTATGGCTACACCTTC
CASSQEGAEYGYTF
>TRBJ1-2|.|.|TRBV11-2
TGTGCCAGCAGTACTACCGACAGCTTCTATGGCTACACCTTC
CASSTTDSFYGYTF
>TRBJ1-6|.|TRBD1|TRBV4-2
TGTGCCAGCAGCCAGGAACAGGGGTTATTTAATTCACCCCTCCACTTT
CASSQEQGLFNSPLHF
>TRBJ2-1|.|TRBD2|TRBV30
TGTGCCTGGAGGACTAGCGGGGTCTACAATGAGCAGTTCTTC
CAWRTSGVYNEQFF
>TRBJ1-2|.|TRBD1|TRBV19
TGTGCCAGTAGTCCCAGGACAGGGGCCACCCCTGGCTACACCTTC
CASSPRTGATPGYTF
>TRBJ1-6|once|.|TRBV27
TGTGCCAGCAGTTTGACGGAGCGCAATTCACCCCTCCACTTT
CASSLTERNSPLHF
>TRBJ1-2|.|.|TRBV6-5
TGTGCCAGCAGCCCCCAGGGGGGCTACACCTTC
CASSPQGGYTF
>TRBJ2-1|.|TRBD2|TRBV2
TGTGCCAGCAAAACGGGGACTAGCGGTTATTTAAGCTCCTACAATGAGCAGTTCTTC
CASKTGTSGYLSSYNEQFF
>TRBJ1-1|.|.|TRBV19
TGTGCCAGTAGTTCAGGGTATCACACTGAAGCTTTCTTT
CASSSGYHTEAFF
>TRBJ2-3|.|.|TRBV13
TGTGCCAGCACCGGGGGTCGGGACCGTGACACAGATACGCAGTATTTT
CASTGGRDRDTDTQYF
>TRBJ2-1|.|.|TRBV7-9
TGTGCCAGCAGCAAGGGAGCAGGAGGATACAATGAGCAGTTCTTC
CASSKGAGGYNEQFF
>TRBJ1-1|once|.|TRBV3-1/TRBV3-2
TGTGCCAGCAGCCTCCACCTTGCAGGGATGAACACTGAAGCTTTCTTT
CASSLHLAGMNTEAFF
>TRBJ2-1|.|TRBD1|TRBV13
TGTGCCAGCAGCACATATCTTAGGGGTGCGGGACAGGGCCACAATGAGCAGTTCTTC
CASSTYLRGAGQGHNEQFF
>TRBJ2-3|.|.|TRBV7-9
TGTGCCAGCAGCTTGGGGATTACAGGATTTCGAGATACGCAGTATTTT
CASSLGITGFRDTQYF
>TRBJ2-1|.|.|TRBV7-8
TGTGCCAGCAGCCCCCGCTGGGGCGGGGTAAATGAGCAGTTCTTC
CASSPRWGGVNEQFF
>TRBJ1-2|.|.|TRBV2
TGTGCCAGCAGAACCGGGACACCGTCGTACACCTTC
CASRTGTPSYTF
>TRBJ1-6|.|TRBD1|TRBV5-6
TGTGCCAGCAGTTTATCAGGGGGTTTTAATTCACCCCTCCACTTT
CASSLSGGFNSPLHF
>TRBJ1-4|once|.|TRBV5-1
TGCGCCAGCAGCTTGGCCCAGGGCCATGAAAAACTGTTTTTT
CASSLAQGHEKLFF